This TCR beta chain was recorded in a study of T-cell memory formation after mild COVID-19. The V gene's germline CDR1 is LNHDA and CDR2 SQIVND (reference sequence). V was clipped by 4 bases and J by 9 bases; unmatched bases: 14. This CDR3 comprises 16 residues. In TCRdb, the 5' RACE reads were re-called with MiXCR into one record per CDR3 protein. The sample includes about 400,000 distinct CDR3 sequences, 23% of them seen just once. This TCR was sampled from an adult woman who had mild COVID-19 (a few samples of this study predate the infection). Cell type and time point are not known. V gene TRBV19 combines with J gene TRBJ2-1, with 8 bases identical to TRBD1. The specimen was PBMCs or a T cell subset sorted from them (not recorded which). Here the CDR3 reads CASSSHETGARGEQFF. The CDR3 DNA follows: TGTGCCAGTAGTAGTCATGAGACAGGGGCTCGAGGTGAGCAGTTCTTC.